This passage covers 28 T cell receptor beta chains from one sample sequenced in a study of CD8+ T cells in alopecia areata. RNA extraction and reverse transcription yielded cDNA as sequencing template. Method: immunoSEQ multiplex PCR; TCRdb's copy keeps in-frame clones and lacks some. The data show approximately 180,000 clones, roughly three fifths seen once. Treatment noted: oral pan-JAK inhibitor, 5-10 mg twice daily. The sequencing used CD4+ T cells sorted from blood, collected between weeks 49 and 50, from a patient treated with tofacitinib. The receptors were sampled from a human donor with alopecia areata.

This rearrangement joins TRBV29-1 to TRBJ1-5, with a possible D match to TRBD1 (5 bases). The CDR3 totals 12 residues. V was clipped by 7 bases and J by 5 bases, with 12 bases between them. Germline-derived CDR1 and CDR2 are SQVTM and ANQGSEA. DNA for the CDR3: TGCAGCGCCGGGACCGGAGATCAGCCCCAGCATTTT. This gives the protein CSAGTGDQPQHF.

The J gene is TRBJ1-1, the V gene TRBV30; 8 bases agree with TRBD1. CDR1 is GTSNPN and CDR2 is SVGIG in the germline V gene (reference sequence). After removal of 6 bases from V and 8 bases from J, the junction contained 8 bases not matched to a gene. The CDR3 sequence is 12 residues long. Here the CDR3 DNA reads TGTGCCTGCGACAGGGGACCAGGGGAAGCTTTCTTT. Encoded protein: CACDRGPGEAFF.

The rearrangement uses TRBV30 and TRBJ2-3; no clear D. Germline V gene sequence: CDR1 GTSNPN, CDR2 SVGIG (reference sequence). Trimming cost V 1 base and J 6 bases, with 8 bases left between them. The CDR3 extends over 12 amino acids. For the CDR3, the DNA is TGTGCCTGGAGTGGTTACTTCGATACGCAGTATTTT. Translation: CAWSGYFDTQYF.

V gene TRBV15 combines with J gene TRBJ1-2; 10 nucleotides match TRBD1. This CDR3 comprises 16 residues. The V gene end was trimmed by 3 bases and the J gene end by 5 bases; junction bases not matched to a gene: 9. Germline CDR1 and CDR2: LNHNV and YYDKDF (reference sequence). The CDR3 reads CATSSGGTGEGYGYTF. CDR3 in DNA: TGTGCCACCAGCAGTGGAGGGACAGGGGAGGGATATGGCTACACCTTC.

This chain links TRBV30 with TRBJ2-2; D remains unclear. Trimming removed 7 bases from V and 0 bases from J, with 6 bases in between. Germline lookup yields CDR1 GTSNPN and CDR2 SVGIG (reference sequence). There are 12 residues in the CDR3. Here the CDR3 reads CASGPNTGELFF. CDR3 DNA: TGTGCCTCCGGGCCGAACACCGGGGAGCTGTTTTTT.

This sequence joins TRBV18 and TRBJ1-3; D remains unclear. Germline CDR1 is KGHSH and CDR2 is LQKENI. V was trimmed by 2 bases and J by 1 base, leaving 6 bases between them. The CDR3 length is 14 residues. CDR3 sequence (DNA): TGTGCCAGCTCACCAGGGAGTTCTGGAAACACCATATATTTT. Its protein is CASSPGSSGNTIYF. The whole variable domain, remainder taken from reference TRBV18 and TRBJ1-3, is NAGVMQNPRHLVRRRGQEARLRCSPMKGHSHVYWYRQLPEEGLKFMVYLQKENIIDESGMPKERFSAEFPKEGPSILRIQQVVRGDSAAYFCASSPGSSGNTIYFGEGSWLTVV.

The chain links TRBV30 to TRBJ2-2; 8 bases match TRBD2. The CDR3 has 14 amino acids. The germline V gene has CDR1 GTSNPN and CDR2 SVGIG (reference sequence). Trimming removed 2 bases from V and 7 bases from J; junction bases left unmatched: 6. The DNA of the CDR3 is TGTGCCTGGAGTCCCCTGGCGGGGGGCGGGGAGCTGTTTTTT. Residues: CAWSPLAGGGELFF.

The CDR3 is CSGGGGNTEAFF. The CDR3 nucleotides are TGCAGCGGTGGGGGAGGGAACACTGAAGCTTTCTTT. V usage is TRBV29-1 and J usage is TRBJ1-1; D possibly corresponds to TRBD1 (5 bases). CDR3 length equals 12 residues. Trimming took off 7 bases at V and 1 base at J, with 10 bases between the two ends. Germline loops: CDR1 SQVTM, CDR2 ANQGSEA.

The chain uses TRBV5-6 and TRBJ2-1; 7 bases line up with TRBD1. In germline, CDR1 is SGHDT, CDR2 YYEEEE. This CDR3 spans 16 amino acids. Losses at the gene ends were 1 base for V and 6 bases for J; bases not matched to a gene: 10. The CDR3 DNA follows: TGTGCCAGCAGCTTGAAACTAGACAGGGTGGGCAATGAGCAGTTCTTC. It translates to CASSLKLDRVGNEQFF. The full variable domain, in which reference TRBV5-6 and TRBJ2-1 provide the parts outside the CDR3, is DAGVTQSPTHLIKTRGQQVTLRCSPKSGHDTVSWYQQALGQGPQFIFQYYEEEERQRGNFPDRFSGHQFPNYSSELNVNALLLGDSALYLCASSLKLDRVGNEQFFGPGTRLTVL.

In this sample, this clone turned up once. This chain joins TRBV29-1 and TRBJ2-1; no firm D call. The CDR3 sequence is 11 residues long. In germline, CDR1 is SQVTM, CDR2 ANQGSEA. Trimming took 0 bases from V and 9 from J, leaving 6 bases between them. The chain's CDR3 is CSVEELPEQFF. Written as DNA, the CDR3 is TGCAGCGTTGAAGAACTGCCTGAGCAGTTCTTC.

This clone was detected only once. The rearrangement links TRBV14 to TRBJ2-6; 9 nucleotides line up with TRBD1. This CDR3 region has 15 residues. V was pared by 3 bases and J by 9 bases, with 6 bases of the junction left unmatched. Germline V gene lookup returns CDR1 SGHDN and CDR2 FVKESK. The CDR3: CASSQGMGQGNVLTF. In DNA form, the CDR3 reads TGTGCCAGCAGCCAGGGGATGGGACAGGGCAACGTCCTGACTTTC.

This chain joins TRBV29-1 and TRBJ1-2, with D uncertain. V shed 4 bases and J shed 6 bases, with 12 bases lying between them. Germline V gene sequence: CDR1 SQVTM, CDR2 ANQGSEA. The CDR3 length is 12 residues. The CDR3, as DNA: TGCAGCGTTGTTAAGGGCGTAGATGGCTACACCTTC. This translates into CSVVKGVDGYTF.

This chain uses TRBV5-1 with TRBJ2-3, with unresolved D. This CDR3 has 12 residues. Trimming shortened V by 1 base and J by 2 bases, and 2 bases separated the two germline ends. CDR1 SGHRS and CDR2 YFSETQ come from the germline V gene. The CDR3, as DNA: TGCGCCAGCAGCTTGACCACAGATACGCAGTATTTT. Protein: CASSLTTDTQYF.

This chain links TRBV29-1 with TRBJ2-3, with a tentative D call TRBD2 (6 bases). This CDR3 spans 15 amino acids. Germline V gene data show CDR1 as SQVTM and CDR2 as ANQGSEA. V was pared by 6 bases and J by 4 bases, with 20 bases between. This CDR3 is CSVTLPGGYSDTQYF. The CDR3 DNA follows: TGCAGCGTCACCCTCCCCGGGGGATACTCAGATACGCAGTATTTT.

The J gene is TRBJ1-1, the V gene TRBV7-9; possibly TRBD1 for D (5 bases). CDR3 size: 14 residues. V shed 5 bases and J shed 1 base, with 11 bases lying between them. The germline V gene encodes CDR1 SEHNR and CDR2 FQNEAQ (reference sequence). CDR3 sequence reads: CASSGRQRNTEAFF. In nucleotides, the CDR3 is TGTGCCAGCAGCGGGCGACAGAGGAACACTGAAGCTTTCTTT.

CDR3 in amino acids: CAWSVTGIYGYTF. The DNA of the CDR3 is TGTGCCTGGAGTGTCACGGGGATCTATGGCTACACCTTC. The chain links TRBV30 to TRBJ1-2, with D hard to call. V lost 0 bases and J 4 bases, leaving 9 bases between the germline ends. The CDR3 is 13 residues long. The germline gives CDR1 GTSNPN, CDR2 SVGIG (reference sequence).

The CDR3 DNA reads TGTGCCAGCAGTGATCCGGGACAGGGGAGCTATGGCTACACCTTC. It translates to CASSDPGQGSYGYTF. The chain is built from TRBV25-1 and TRBJ1-2, with TRBD1 matching over 10 bases. J was trimmed by 4 bases and V by 3 bases; bases with no gene match: 5. Per the germline V gene, CDR1 is MGHDK and CDR2 is SYGVNS. CDR3 length: 15 amino acids.

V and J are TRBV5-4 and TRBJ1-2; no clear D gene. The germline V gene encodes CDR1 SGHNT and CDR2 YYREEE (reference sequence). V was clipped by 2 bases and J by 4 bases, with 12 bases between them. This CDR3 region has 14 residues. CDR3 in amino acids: CASSLSGNIYGYTF. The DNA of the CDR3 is TGTGCCAGCAGCTTATCGGGGAACATCTATGGCTACACCTTC. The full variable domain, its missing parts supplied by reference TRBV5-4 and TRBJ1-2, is ETGVTQSPTHLIKTRGQQVTLRCSSQSGHNTVSWYQQALGQGPQFIFQYYREEENGRGNFPPRFSGLQFPNYSSELNVNALELDDSALYLCASSLSGNIYGYTFGSGTRLTVV.

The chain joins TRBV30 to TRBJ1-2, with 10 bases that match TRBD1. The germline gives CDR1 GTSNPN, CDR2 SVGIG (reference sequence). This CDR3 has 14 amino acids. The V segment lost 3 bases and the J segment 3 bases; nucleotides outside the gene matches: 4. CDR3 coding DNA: TGTGCCTGGAGGGGACAGGGGACCTACTATGGCTACACCTTC. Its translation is CAWRGQGTYYGYTF.

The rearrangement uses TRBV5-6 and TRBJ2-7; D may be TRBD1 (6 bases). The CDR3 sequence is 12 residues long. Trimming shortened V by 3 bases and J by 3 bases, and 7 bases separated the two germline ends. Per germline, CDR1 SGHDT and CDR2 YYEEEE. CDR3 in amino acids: CASSSQGYEQYF. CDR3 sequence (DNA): TGTGCCAGCAGCTCACAGGGCTACGAGCAGTACTTC.

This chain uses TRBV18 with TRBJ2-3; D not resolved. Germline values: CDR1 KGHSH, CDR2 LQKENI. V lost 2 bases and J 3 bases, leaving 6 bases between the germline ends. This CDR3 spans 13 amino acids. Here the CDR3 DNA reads TGTGCCAGCTCACCATTAGGGACAGATACGCAGTATTTT. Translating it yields CASSPLGTDTQYF.

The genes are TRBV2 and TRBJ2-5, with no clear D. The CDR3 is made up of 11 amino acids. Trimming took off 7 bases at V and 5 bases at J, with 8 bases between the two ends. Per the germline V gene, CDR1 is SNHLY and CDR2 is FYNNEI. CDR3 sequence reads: CASTEWETQYF. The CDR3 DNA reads TGTGCCAGCACTGAGTGGGAGACCCAGTACTTC.

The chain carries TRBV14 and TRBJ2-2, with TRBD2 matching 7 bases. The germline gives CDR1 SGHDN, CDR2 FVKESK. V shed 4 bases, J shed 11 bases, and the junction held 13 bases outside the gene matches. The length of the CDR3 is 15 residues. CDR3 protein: CASSRAGPGLGELFF. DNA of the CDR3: TGTGCCAGCAGCCGAGCGGGGCCGGGACTCGGAGAGCTGTTTTTT.

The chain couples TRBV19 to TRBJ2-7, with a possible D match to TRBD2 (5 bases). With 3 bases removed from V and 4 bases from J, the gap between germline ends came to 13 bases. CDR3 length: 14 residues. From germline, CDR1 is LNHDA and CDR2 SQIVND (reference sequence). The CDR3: CASSMSGRLYEQYF. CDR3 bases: TGTGCCAGTAGTATGAGCGGCAGGCTGTACGAGCAGTACTTC. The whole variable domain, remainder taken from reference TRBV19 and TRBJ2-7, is DGGITQSPKYLFRKEGQNVTLSCEQNLNHDAMYWYRQDPGQGLRLIYYSQIVNDFQKGDIAEGYSVSREKKESFPLTVTSAQKNPTAFYLCASSMSGRLYEQYFGPGTRLTVT.

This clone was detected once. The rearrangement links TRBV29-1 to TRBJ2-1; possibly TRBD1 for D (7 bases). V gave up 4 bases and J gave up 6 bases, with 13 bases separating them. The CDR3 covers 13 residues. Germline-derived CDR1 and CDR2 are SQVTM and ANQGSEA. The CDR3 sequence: CSVGRGQVNEQFF. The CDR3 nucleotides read TGCAGCGTTGGGAGGGGGCAGGTCAATGAGCAGTTCTTC.

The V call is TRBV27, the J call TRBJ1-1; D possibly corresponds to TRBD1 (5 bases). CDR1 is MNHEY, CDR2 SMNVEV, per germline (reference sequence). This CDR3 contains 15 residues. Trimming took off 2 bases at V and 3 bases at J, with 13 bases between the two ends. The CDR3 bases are TGTGCCAGCAGTTTACAGGGACGGAGGGACACTGAAGCTTTCTTT. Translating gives CASSLQGRRDTEAFF.

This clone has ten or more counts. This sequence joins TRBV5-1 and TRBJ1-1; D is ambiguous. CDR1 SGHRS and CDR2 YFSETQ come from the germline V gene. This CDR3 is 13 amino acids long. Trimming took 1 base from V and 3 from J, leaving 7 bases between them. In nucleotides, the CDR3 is TGCGCCAGCAGCTTGTACGAAGACACTGAAGCTTTCTTT. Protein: CASSLYEDTEAFF.

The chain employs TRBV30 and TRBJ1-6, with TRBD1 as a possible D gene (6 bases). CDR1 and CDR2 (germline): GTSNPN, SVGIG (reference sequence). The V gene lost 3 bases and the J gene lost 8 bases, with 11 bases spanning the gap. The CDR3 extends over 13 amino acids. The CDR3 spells CAWSPPGDSPLHF. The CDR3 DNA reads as TGTGCCTGGAGCCCCCCAGGGGATTCACCCCTCCACTTT.